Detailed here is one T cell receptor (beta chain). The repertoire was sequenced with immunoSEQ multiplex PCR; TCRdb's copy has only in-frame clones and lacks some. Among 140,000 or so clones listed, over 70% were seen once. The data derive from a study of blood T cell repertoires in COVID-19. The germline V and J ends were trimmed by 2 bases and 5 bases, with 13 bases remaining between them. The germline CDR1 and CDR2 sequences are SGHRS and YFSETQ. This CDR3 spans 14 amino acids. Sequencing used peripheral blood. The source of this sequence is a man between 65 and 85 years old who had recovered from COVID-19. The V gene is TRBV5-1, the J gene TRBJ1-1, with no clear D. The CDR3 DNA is TGCGCCAGCAGCTTCGCCTCCCCAGAAACTGAAGCTTTCTTT. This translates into CASSFASPETEAFF.